This TCR beta chain derives from a study of T cells in localized non-small cell lung cancer. Method: immunoSEQ multiplex PCR; TCRdb's copy keeps in-frame clones and lacks some. The sample includes more than 40,000 clones, 85% to 90% seen only once; the top ten take over 2%. The CDR3 has 14 residues. Trimming took off 6 bases at V and 2 bases at J, with 13 bases between the two ends. Per germline, CDR1 MNHEY and CDR2 SMNVEV (reference sequence). Source: PBMCs, taken before any cancer treatment. V is TRBV27 and J is TRBJ1-2, with D possibly being TRBD1 (6 bases). The clonotype originates from a man aged 40-75 years with stage II lung adenocarcinoma. CDR3: CASSDRLGNYGYTF. The CDR3 coding sequence is TGTGCCAGCAGCGACAGGCTTGGGAACTATGGCTACACCTTC.